The clone carrying this TCR beta chain was seen at least ten times. At one boundary the junction diverges from the germline segment, which might be a read error. These data are taken from a study of glioma-infiltrating T cells. The iRepertoire nested amplicon-rescue multiplex PCR amplified TCR alpha and beta CDR3s from RNA. TCRdb used MiXCR to reprocess the multiplex PCR reads, holding one entry per CDR3 protein. Of some 180,000 distinct CDR3 sequences in the sample, about 32% were seen once. This CDR3 contains 15 residues. Germline assignment: CDR1 SGHTA and CDR2 FQGNSA. Sequenced: glioma tissue, nonneoplastic brain tissue, or PBMCs (not recorded which). The V call is TRBV7-2, the J call TRBJ2-5; D unresolved. The clonotype was recovered from a human donor with low-grade glioma or glioblastoma, undergoing nonglioma brain surgery, or in good health (not recorded which). The CDR3 DNA sequence: TGTGCCAGCAGCTTGGGCTACCCCCAGCAAGGGACCCAGTACTTC. This gives the protein CASSLGYPQQGTQYF.